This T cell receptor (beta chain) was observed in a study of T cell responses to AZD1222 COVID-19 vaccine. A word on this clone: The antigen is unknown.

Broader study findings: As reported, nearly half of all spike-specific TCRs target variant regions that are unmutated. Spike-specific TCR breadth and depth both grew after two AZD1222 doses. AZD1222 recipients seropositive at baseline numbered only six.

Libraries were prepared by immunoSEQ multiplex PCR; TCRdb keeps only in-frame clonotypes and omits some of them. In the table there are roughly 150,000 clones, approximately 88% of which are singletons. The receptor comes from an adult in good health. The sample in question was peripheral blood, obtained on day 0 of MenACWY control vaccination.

CDR3 sequence (DNA): TGTGCCAGCAGCTTACAAGGTTTGGATGAGCAGTTCTTC. Amino acid sequence: CASSLQGLDEQFF. This chain uses TRBV11-2 with TRBJ2-1, with unresolved D. Trimming shortened V by 2 bases and J by 8 bases, and 10 bases separated the two germline ends. CDR1 SGHAT and CDR2 FQNNGV come from the germline V gene. The CDR3 is made up of 13 amino acids. Full variable domain (remainder filled in from reference TRBV11-2 and TRBJ2-1): EAGVAQSPRYKIIEKRQSVAFWCNPISGHATLYWYQQILGQGPKLLIQFQNNGVVDDSQLPKDRFSAERLKGVDSTLKIQPAKLEDSAVYLCASSLQGLDEQFFGPGTRLTVL.